This entry describes one TCR beta chain. What it recognizes is unknown. TCRdb's copy holds only in-frame clones and misses some; the assay was immunoSEQ multiplex PCR. The sample records 90,000 to 150,000 clones, 70% to 90% being singletons. This sample was taken from a study of T cell responses to AZD1222 COVID-19 vaccine. Notes on the study in general: The CD4 TCRs associated with vaccination extended across spike and predominated at 160-218 and 743-854.

Trimming took 4 bases from V and 7 from J, leaving 16 bases between them. Germline V gene lookup returns CDR1 SGHTA and CDR2 FQGNSA. CDR3 length: 15 residues. This chain links TRBV7-2 with TRBJ1-4; a possible D gene is TRBD1 (6 bases). The material was peripheral blood, obtained 28 days after the second AZD1222 dose. This sequence was found in an adult who received the AZD1222 COVID-19 vaccine. This CDR3 reads CASSSRRGASEKLFF. For the CDR3, the DNA is TGTGCCAGCAGCTCTCGGCGGGGGGCTAGTGAAAAACTGTTTTTT. The full variable domain, in which reference TRBV7-2 and TRBJ1-4 provide the parts outside the CDR3, is GAGVSQSPSNKVTEKGKDVELRCDPISGHTALYWYRQSLGQGLEFLIYFQGNSAPDKSGLPSDRFSAERTGGSVSTLTIQRTQQEDSAVYLCASSSRRGASEKLFFGSGTQLSVL.